The source of this TCR beta chain is a study of tumor-infiltrating lymphocytes in oesophageal squamous cell carcinoma. MiXCR was run by TCRdb on the PCR reads, yielding one entry per CDR3 protein. Of about 17,000 distinct CDR3 sequences listed, 47% are singletons. The CDR3 runs 13 residues. The clonotype originates from a female donor with esophageal squamous cell carcinoma. Material for sequencing was normal esophageal tissue next to the tumor. The chain joins TRBV7-1 to TRBJ2-5; no definite D call. The tail of the sequence fits TRBJ2-1 better, so the J call may be wrong. TRBV7-1 is treated as an ORF (open reading frame) with a function not yet certain. The CDR3 region has the DNA TGTGCCAGCAGCTCCTCTAGTTTCAATGAGCAGTTCTTC. It encodes CASSSSSFNEQFF.